One and the same sample provided the 7 T cell receptor beta chains below, sequenced in a study of early T cells in non-severe SARS-CoV-2 infection listed by TCRdb under 2021. The method was 5' RACE. The sequencing machine was a NextSeq 500. TCRdb's own reprocessing of the public reads used fastp at Q25 and MiXCR and kept productive beta chains. Each CDR3 protein gets just one entry, which takes the most common genes and DNA from the rows behind it. This sample has around 98,000 distinct CDR3 sequences in its table, and 9.5% to 11% of those were observed once. The ten largest make up 4% to 5.5% of the sample. The sample comprised whole blood. The receptors derive from an adult who was a healthcare worker with PCR-confirmed SARS-CoV-2 infection or an uninfected control (not recorded which).

This clonotype was observed a few times. The chain links TRBV5-6 to TRBJ1-1; 9 bases agree with TRBD1. Trimming took 0 bases from V and 6 from J; bases not matched to a gene: 6. This CDR3 contains 15 residues. Germline V gene sequence: CDR1 SGHDT, CDR2 YYEEEE. The CDR3 spells CASSLGDRENSEAFF. The CDR3 nucleotides are TGTGCCAGCAGCTTGGGGGACAGGGAAAACTCTGAAGCTTTCTTT.

The chain uses TRBV30 and TRBJ2-6; the D is unclear. The germline V gene encodes CDR1 GTSNPN and CDR2 SVGIG (reference sequence). The CDR3 contains 15 residues. V lost 3 bases to trimming and J lost 4 bases, with 13 bases between them. CDR3 nucleotide sequence: TGTGCCTGGAGGCGAGACACGGTCGGGGCCAACGTCCTGACTTTC. This gives the protein CAWRRDTVGANVLTF.

The chain recombines TRBV5-5 with TRBJ1-1; D not resolved. Germline V gene lookup returns CDR1 SGHKS and CDR2 YYEKEE (reference sequence). V dropped 3 bases and J dropped 0 bases, with 9 bases sitting between them. This CDR3 contains 14 residues. Written as DNA, the CDR3 is TGTGCCAGCAGCTCAAGGCACATGAACACTGAAGCTTTCTTT. Protein product: CASSSRHMNTEAFF.

The V call is TRBV6-4, the J call TRBJ2-1; TRBD1 might be the D (7 bases). The CDR3 consists of 16 residues. V dropped 3 bases and J dropped 2 bases, with 14 bases sitting between them. Germline assignment: CDR1 MRHNA and CDR2 SNTAGT. In DNA, the CDR3 is TGTGCCAGCAGTGATCAGGGGGGTGTCCCCTACAATGAGCAGTTCTTC. This encodes CASSDQGGVPYNEQFF.

The rearrangement joins TRBV30 to TRBJ2-5; 8 bases map to TRBD2. Germline CDR1 and CDR2: GTSNPN and SVGIG (reference sequence). V shed 3 bases, J shed 4 bases, and the junction held 10 bases outside the gene matches. The CDR3 covers 15 residues. DNA of the CDR3: TGTGCCTGGAGCGCCCCCCGGGGGGGGGCAGAGACCCAGTACTTC. Residues: CAWSAPRGGAETQYF.

The chain has TRBV30 and TRBJ2-1; 9 bases are a match to TRBD1. This CDR3 has 16 residues. V was pared by 5 bases and J by 0 bases, with 8 bases of the junction left unmatched. The V gene's germline CDR1 is GTSNPN and CDR2 SVGIG (reference sequence). CDR3 coding DNA: TGTGCCTGGTTCGGGACAGGGTTTTCCTCCTACAATGAGCAGTTCTTC. Translating gives CAWFGTGFSSYNEQFF.

This clonotype was detected ten times or more. The chain couples TRBV29-1 to TRBJ2-3, with D maybe TRBD2 (6 bases). Germline CDR1 is SQVTM and CDR2 is ANQGSEA. The CDR3 contains 13 residues. Between the trimmed V and J ends, which lost 4 bases and 1 base, there was a span of 9 bases. In DNA form, the CDR3 reads TGCAGCGTTGGGGCTAGCGGCACAGATACGCAGTATTTT. Protein sequence: CSVGASGTDTQYF.